Shown below are 21 T cell receptor beta chains from a single sample sequenced in a study of PD-1 blockade in mismatch repair-deficient tumors. Here immunoSEQ multiplex PCR was the method, and the copy in TCRdb shows in-frame clones only, minus some. Here the sample spans around 120,000 clones, roughly nine tenths being singletons. Specimen: peripheral blood, collected 44 weeks after starting pembrolizumab. The source of these receptors is an adult with mismatch repair-deficient cancer.

The V call is TRBV10-3, the J call TRBJ2-2, with D maybe TRBD1 (5 bases). Trimming pared 7 bases from V and 2 bases from J, leaving 26 bases between. Germline lookup yields CDR1 ENHRY and CDR2 SYGVKD. The CDR3 loop spans 19 amino acids. CDR3 sequence (DNA): TGTGCCATCAACTTCACGGCAGGGCACCGTCACCGAAACACCGGGGAGCTGTTTTTT. It encodes CAINFTAGHRHRNTGELFF.

The chain joins TRBV14 to TRBJ2-7; D unresolved. The germline V and J ends were trimmed by 4 bases and 0 bases, with 1 base remaining between them. From germline, CDR1 is SGHDN and CDR2 FVKESK. The CDR3 loop spans 11 amino acids. CDR3 bases: TGTGCCAGCAGCCTCTCCTACGAGCAGTACTTC. Amino acid sequence: CASSLSYEQYF.

This chain links TRBV4-3 with TRBJ1-1, with D unclear. This CDR3 spans 16 amino acids. V was shortened by 0 bases and J by 0 bases, with 11 bases between the two germline ends. Germline V lookup: CDR1 LGHNA, CDR2 YSLEER. The CDR3 sequence: CASSQDSRDLNTEAFF. The CDR3 nucleotides are TGCGCCAGCAGCCAAGATAGCCGGGATTTGAACACTGAAGCTTTCTTT.

The CDR3 protein is CASSLSTEAFF. The CDR3 DNA sequence: TGTGCCAGCAGTTTAAGCACTGAAGCTTTCTTT. The rearrangement uses TRBV28 and TRBJ1-1; no clear D gene. Trimming took 2 bases from V and 4 from J, leaving 2 bases between them. Germline loops: CDR1 MDHEN, CDR2 SYDVKM. The CDR3 has 11 residues.

The genes are TRBV6-5 and TRBJ2-7; 7 nucleotides line up with TRBD1. V lost 4 bases and J lost 1; bases outside the gene matches: 4. Germline CDR1 is MNHEY and CDR2 is SVGAGI. This CDR3 is built from 14 residues. The CDR3 region is CASSLGTESYEQYF. CDR3 coding DNA: TGTGCCAGCAGTTTGGGGACAGAGTCCTACGAGCAGTACTTC.

The chain recombines TRBV18 with TRBJ1-1; D remains ambiguous. Per the germline V gene, CDR1 is KGHSH and CDR2 is LQKENI. The CDR3 runs to 17 residues. V was pared by 3 bases and J by 0 bases, with 17 bases between. The CDR3 region is CASSPASPRQVNTEAFF. The CDR3 nucleotides read TGTGCCAGCTCACCTGCCTCCCCCCGACAAGTGAACACTGAAGCTTTCTTT.

The V gene is TRBV6-6, the J gene TRBJ1-5; 8 positions match TRBD1. The CDR3 is made up of 15 amino acids. V trimming: 2 bases; J trimming: 4 bases; junction bases outside the gene matches: 4. The V gene's germline CDR1 is MNHNY and CDR2 SVGAGI (reference sequence). The CDR3 DNA sequence: TGTGCCAGCAGTTACGGGGACAGGATGAATCAGCCCCAGCATTTT. Translating it yields CASSYGDRMNQPQHF.

The rearrangement joins TRBV28 to TRBJ2-1; 9 bases match TRBD2. The CDR3 extends over 16 amino acids. With 5 bases clipped from V and 7 bases from J, the junction kept 12 bases outside the gene matches. Germline CDR1 MDHEN, CDR2 SYDVKM. CDR3 nucleotides: TGTGCCAGCAGTACGCTGGGTAGCGGGAGTTTTAATGAGCAGTTCTTC. It codes for CASSTLGSGSFNEQFF.

J is TRBJ2-1 and V is TRBV28; perhaps TRBD1 as D (7 bases). Trimming took 7 bases from V and 6 from J, leaving 16 bases between them. The CDR3 consists of 14 residues. CDR1 is MDHEN and CDR2 is SYDVKM in the germline V gene. The CDR3 region is CASNLGGQFNEQFF. The CDR3 nucleotides read TGTGCCAGCAACCTGGGGGGACAGTTCAATGAGCAGTTCTTC.

The rearrangement joins TRBV6-1 to TRBJ2-7, with D hard to call. Germline-derived CDR1 and CDR2 are MNHNS and SASEGT. The CDR3 has 14 residues. V was pared by 7 bases and J by 2 bases, with 15 bases between. DNA for the CDR3: TGTGCCAGCATGAGCCGTGGCATTCCCTACGAGCAGTACTTC. It codes for CASMSRGIPYEQYF.

V gene TRBV5-4 combines with J gene TRBJ2-3, with D perhaps being TRBD1 or TRBD2 (5 bases each). The CDR3 sequence is 16 residues long. Germline values: CDR1 SGHNT, CDR2 YYREEE (reference sequence). The V and J ends lost 3 bases and 0 bases respectively, with 14 bases between them. The CDR3 bases are TGTGCCAGCAGCTCCGCAGGGAGCAGGAGCACAGATACGCAGTATTTT. It codes for CASSSAGSRSTDTQYF.

The chain carries TRBV20-1 and TRBJ2-5; D call uncertain. CDR1 DFQATT and CDR2 SNEGSKA come from the germline V gene (reference sequence). The V end was cut by 3 bases, the J end by 5 bases, with 7 bases between. The CDR3 has 11 residues. CDR3 coding DNA: TGCAGTGCTAGCCCCAAGGAGACCCAGTACTTC. This encodes CSASPKETQYF.

The chain joins TRBV18 to TRBJ2-2; 8 bases map to TRBD2. V dropped 1 base and J dropped 0; count of bases not matched to a gene: 4. CDR1 is KGHSH and CDR2 is LQKENI in the germline V gene. The CDR3 extends over 17 amino acids. In DNA form, the CDR3 reads TGTGCCAGCTCACCACGGACGGGAGGGACGAACACCGGGGAGCTGTTTTTT. The encoded protein is CASSPRTGGTNTGELFF.

This clone was counted ten times or more. This chain uses TRBV11-2 with TRBJ1-4, with TRBD1 matching over 9 bases. The CDR3 spans 14 residues. Germline V lookup: CDR1 SGHAT, CDR2 FQNNGV. With V trimmed by 1 base and J by 7 bases, 1 base remained unmatched. The CDR3 region has the DNA TGTGCCAGCAGCTTAGGACAGGGGGTTGAAAAACTGTTTTTT. The encoded protein is CASSLGQGVEKLFF.

The chain recombines TRBV6-5 with TRBJ1-1; the D is unclear. The CDR3 covers 11 residues. Trimming took 8 bases from V and 7 from J, leaving 11 bases between them. The germline V gene has CDR1 MNHEY and CDR2 SVGAGI. This CDR3 is CASRKRDEAFF. In DNA form, the CDR3 reads TGTGCCAGCCGGAAAAGAGATGAAGCTTTCTTT.

V is TRBV2 and J is TRBJ1-2; 10 nucleotides agree with TRBD1. Unmatched junction bases numbered 10, after V lost 8 bases and J lost 7 bases. Germline CDR1 is SNHLY and CDR2 is FYNNEI. CDR3 length: 14 amino acids. CDR3 in amino acids: CASVLRQGAGGYTF. The CDR3 DNA reads as TGTGCCAGCGTCCTAAGACAGGGGGCAGGTGGCTACACCTTC.

The chain links TRBV6-1 to TRBJ2-7; tentative D call: TRBD1 (6 bases). The CDR3 consists of 16 residues. In germline, CDR1 is MNHNS, CDR2 SASEGT. Trimming took off 3 bases at V and 0 bases at J, with 15 bases between the two ends. The chain's CDR3 is CASSDFIQGPSYEQYF. The CDR3 DNA sequence: TGTGCCAGCAGTGACTTCATACAGGGACCCTCCTACGAGCAGTACTTC.

This clone has just one count. The gene calls are TRBV4-1 and TRBJ2-5; D unresolved. The DNA end is more similar to TRBJ2-7, so the J call may be wrong. Looked up from germline, CDR1 is MGHRA and CDR2 is YSYEKL. The CDR3 length is 14 residues. In DNA, the CDR3 is TGCGCCAGCAGCCCTAAGGTGGGCGACTACGAGCAGTACTTC. Translated: CASSPKVGDYEQYF.

V and J are TRBV5-1 and TRBJ1-2; a weak D match, TRBD1 (6 bases). CDR1 and CDR2 (germline): SGHRS, YFSETQ. Trimming cost V 4 bases and J 3 bases, with 25 bases left between them. The CDR3 sequence is 18 residues long. As DNA, the CDR3 is TGCGCCAGCAGCGAGGGACACAACCTCCTCCAAGGGTACTATGGCTACACCTTC. Amino acid sequence: CASSEGHNLLQGYYGYTF.

J is TRBJ2-1 and V is TRBV4-2; 7 nucleotides line up with TRBD2. Unmatched junction bases numbered 3, after V lost 1 base and J lost 0 bases. The CDR3 has 16 amino acids. Germline lookup yields CDR1 LGHNA and CDR2 YNFKEQ. The CDR3 DNA follows: TGTGCCAGCAGCCAAGCCGGGACTAACTCCTACAATGAGCAGTTCTTC. Its translation: CASSQAGTNSYNEQFF.

The CDR3 loop reads CASSEADRRTDTQYF. CDR3 nucleotide sequence: TGTGCCAGCAGTGAAGCGGACAGACGCACAGATACGCAGTATTTT. The genes are TRBV6-1 and TRBJ2-3; D might be TRBD1 (6 bases). The ends were cut back, 0 bases at V and 1 base at J, with 8 bases in the middle. CDR3 length: 15 amino acids. CDR1 is MNHNS and CDR2 is SASEGT in the germline V gene.